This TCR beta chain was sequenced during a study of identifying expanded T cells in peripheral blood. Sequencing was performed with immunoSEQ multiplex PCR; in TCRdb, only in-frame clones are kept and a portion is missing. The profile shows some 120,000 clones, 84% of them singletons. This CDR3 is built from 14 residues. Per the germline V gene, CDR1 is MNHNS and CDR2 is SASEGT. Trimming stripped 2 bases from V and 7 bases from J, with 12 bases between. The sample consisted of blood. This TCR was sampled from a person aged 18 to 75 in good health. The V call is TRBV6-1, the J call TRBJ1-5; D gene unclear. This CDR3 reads CASSEWANGQPQHF. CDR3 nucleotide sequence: TGTGCCAGCAGTGAATGGGCAAACGGCCAGCCCCAGCATTTT.